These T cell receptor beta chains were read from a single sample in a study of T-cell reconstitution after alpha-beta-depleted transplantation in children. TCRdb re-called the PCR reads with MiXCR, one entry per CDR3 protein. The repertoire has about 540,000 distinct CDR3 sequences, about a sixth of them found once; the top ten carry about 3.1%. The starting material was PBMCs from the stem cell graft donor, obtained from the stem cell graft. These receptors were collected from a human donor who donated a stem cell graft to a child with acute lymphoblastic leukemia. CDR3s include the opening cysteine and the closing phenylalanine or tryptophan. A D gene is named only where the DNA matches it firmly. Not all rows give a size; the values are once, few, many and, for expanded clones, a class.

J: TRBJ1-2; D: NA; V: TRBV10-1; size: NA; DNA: TGCGCCAGCAGTGAGTGGCGGGACTATGGCTACACCTTC; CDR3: CASSEWRDYGYTF
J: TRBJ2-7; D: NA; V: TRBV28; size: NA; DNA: TGTGCCAGCAATAATCCTGACAGACAACGCTCCTACGAGCAGTACTTC; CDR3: CASNNPDRQRSYEQYF
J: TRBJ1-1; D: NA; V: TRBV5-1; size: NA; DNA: TGCGCCAGCAGCTTGACACGCGGGGGACGGGCTGAAGCTTTCTTT; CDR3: CASSLTRGGRAEAFF
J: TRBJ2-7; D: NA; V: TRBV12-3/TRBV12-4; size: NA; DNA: TGTGCCAGCAGTCATGGACATTCCTACGAGCAGTACTTC; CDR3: CASSHGHSYEQYF
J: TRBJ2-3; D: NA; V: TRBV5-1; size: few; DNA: TGCGCCAGCAGCGCCCGGGACTCACTTTCCCCAGATACGCAGTATTTT; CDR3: CASSARDSLSPDTQYF
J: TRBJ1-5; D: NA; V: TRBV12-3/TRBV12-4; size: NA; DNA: TGTGCCAGCAGTTACGACGCTAGCAATCAGCCCCAGCATTTT; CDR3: CASSYDASNQPQHF
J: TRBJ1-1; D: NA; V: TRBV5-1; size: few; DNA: TGCGCCAGCAGCGACCTTGGGGGCACTGAAGCTTTCTTT; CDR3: CASSDLGGTEAFF
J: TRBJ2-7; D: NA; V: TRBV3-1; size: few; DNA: TGTGCCAGCAGCCAAGGTAATGGCTGGGGAAAGAGCTACGAGCAGTACTTC; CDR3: CASSQGNGWGKSYEQYF
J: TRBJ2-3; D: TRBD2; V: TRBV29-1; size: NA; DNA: TGCAGCGTCTCACTAACTAGCGGGAGGGGGGATACGCAGTATTTT; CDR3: CSVSLTSGRGDTQYF
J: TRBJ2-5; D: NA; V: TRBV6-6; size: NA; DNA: TGTGCCACCCAAAAGGACCCGCGGGAGACCCAGTACTTC; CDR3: CATQKDPRETQYF
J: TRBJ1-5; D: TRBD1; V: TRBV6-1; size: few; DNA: TGTGCCAGCAGTCAGCTGACTTCAGGGGGAACGGTTCAGCCCCAGCATTTT; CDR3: CASSQLTSGGTVQPQHF
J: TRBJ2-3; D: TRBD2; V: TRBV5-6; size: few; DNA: TGTGCCAGCAGCTTGGACCTGGGACTAGCAGTAACAGATACGCAGTATTTT; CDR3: CASSLDLGLAVTDTQYF
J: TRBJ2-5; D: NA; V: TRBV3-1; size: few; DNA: TGTGCCAGCAGCTCTCACCGGGACAAACAAGAGACCCAGTACTTC; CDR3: CASSSHRDKQETQYF
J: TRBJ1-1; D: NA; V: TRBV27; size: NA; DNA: TGTGCCAGCAGCCTCAACAGGGACGGCACTGAAGCTTTCTTT; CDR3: CASSLNRDGTEAFF
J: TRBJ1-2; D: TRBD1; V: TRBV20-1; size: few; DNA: TGCAGTGCTGACGCAGGGACAGATAACTATGGCTACACCTTC; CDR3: CSADAGTDNYGYTF
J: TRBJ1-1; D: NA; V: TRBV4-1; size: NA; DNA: TGCGCCAGCAGCCAAGCTCTTGTTTCGGGGGCTTTCTTT; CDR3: CASSQALVSGAFF
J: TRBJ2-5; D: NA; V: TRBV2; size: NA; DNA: TGTGCCAGCAGCGTGACAGGCCCCCAAGAGACCCAGTACTTC; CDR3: CASSVTGPQETQYF
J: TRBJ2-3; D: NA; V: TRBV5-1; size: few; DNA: TGCGCCAGCAGACTAAGAGGACAGAGCACAGATACGCAGTATTTT; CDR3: CASRLRGQSTDTQYF
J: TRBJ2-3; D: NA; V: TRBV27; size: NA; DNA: TGTGCCAGCAGTTTATGGGGGGGACAGCTGGATCCCACAGATACGCAGTATTTT; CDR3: CASSLWGGQLDPTDTQYF
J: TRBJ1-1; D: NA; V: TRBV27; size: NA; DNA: TGTGCCAGCAGATTATCCTATTGGGATGCGTTGAACACTGAAGCTTTCTTT; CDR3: CASRLSYWDALNTEAFF
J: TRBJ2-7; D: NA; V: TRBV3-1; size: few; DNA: TGTGCCAGCAGCGGACTAATTACCTACGAGCAGTACTTC; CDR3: CASSGLITYEQYF
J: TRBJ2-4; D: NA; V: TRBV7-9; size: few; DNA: TGTGCCAGCAGCTCGGGTATCGACATTCAGTACTTC; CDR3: CASSSGIDIQYF
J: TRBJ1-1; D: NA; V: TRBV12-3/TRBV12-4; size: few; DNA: TGTGCCAGCAGAGAGGCCGGGACTAATCGCAATGAAGCTTTCTTT; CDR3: CASREAGTNRNEAFF
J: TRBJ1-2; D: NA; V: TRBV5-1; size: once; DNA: TGCGCCAGCAGCTTAAACAGCCAGACCTATGGCTACACCTTC; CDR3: CASSLNSQTYGYTF
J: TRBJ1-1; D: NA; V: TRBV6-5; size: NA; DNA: TGTGCCAGCAGTTACTTTCTTTGGAACACTGAAGCTTTCTTT; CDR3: CASSYFLWNTEAFF
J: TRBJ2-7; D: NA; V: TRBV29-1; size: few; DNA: TGCAGCGTTGAAGCGCTTCCCTACGAGCAGTACTTC; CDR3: CSVEALPYEQYF
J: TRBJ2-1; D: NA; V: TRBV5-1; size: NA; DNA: TGCGCCAGCAGCTTGGAGCAGGCCTCCTACAATGAGCAGTTCTTC; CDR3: CASSLEQASYNEQFF
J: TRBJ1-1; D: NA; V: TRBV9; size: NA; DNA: TGTGCCAGCAGCGTAGGCCAAGTGAACACTGAAGCTTTCTTT; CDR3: CASSVGQVNTEAFF
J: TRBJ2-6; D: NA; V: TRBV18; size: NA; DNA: TGTGCCAGCTCACCAAGGCCGGGGGCGTCTGGGGCCAACGTCCTGACTTTC; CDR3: CASSPRPGASGANVLTF
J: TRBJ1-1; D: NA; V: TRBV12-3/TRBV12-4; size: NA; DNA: TGTGCCAGCACGGCGAAGATTTCGGGGGAACCAGAAGCTTTCTTT; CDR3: CASTAKISGEPEAFF
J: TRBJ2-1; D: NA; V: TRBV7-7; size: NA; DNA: TGTGCCAGCAGCTCGGACTTCCACAATGAGCAGTTCTTC; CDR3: CASSSDFHNEQFF
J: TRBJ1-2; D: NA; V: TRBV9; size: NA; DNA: TGTGCCAGCAGCGTAGGGGGGACATATGGCTACACCTTC; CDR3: CASSVGGTYGYTF
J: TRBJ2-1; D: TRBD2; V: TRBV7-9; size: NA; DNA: TGTGCCAGCCGCCCCGGGGGGGGGCACACGCAGTTCTTC; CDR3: CASRPGGGHTQFF
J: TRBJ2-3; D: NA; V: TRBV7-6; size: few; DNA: TGTGCCAGCAGCTTGGCCAGGAGTACGAGCACAGATACGCAGTATTTT; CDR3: CASSLARSTSTDTQYF
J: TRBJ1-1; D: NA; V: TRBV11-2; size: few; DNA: TGTGCCAGCAGCGGCTACAGGGTAGGAGCTTTCTTT; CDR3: CASSGYRVGAFF
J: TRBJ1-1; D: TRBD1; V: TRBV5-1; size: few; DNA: TGCGCCAGCAGCGGGACAGGGACTGAAGCTTTCTTT; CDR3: CASSGTGTEAFF
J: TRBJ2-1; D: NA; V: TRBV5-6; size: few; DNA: TGTGCCAGCAGTTTAGGACTTTCCGGGGACTACAATGAGCAGTTCTTC; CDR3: CASSLGLSGDYNEQFF
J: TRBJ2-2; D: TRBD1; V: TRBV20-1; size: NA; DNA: TGCAGTGCAAGAGCGACAAGGGGGCCCGACACCGGGGAGCTGTTTTTT; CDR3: CSARATRGPDTGELFF
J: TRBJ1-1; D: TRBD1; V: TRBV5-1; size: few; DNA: TGCGCCAGCAGCCTTACCCGACAGGGCGGCACTGAAGCTTTCTTT; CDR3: CASSLTRQGGTEAFF
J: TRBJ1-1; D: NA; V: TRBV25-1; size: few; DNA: TGTGCCAGCAGTGAACCCCGGAGGGGAGCTTTCTTT; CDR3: CASSEPRRGAFF
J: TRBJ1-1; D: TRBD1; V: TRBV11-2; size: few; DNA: TGTGCCAGCAGCCCACTGACAGGGTTGGGCACTGAAGCTTTCTTT; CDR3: CASSPLTGLGTEAFF
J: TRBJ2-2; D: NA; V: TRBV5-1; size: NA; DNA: TGCGCCAGCAGCTTGGTAGCGGTAGACACCGGGGAGCTGTTTTTT; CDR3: CASSLVAVDTGELFF